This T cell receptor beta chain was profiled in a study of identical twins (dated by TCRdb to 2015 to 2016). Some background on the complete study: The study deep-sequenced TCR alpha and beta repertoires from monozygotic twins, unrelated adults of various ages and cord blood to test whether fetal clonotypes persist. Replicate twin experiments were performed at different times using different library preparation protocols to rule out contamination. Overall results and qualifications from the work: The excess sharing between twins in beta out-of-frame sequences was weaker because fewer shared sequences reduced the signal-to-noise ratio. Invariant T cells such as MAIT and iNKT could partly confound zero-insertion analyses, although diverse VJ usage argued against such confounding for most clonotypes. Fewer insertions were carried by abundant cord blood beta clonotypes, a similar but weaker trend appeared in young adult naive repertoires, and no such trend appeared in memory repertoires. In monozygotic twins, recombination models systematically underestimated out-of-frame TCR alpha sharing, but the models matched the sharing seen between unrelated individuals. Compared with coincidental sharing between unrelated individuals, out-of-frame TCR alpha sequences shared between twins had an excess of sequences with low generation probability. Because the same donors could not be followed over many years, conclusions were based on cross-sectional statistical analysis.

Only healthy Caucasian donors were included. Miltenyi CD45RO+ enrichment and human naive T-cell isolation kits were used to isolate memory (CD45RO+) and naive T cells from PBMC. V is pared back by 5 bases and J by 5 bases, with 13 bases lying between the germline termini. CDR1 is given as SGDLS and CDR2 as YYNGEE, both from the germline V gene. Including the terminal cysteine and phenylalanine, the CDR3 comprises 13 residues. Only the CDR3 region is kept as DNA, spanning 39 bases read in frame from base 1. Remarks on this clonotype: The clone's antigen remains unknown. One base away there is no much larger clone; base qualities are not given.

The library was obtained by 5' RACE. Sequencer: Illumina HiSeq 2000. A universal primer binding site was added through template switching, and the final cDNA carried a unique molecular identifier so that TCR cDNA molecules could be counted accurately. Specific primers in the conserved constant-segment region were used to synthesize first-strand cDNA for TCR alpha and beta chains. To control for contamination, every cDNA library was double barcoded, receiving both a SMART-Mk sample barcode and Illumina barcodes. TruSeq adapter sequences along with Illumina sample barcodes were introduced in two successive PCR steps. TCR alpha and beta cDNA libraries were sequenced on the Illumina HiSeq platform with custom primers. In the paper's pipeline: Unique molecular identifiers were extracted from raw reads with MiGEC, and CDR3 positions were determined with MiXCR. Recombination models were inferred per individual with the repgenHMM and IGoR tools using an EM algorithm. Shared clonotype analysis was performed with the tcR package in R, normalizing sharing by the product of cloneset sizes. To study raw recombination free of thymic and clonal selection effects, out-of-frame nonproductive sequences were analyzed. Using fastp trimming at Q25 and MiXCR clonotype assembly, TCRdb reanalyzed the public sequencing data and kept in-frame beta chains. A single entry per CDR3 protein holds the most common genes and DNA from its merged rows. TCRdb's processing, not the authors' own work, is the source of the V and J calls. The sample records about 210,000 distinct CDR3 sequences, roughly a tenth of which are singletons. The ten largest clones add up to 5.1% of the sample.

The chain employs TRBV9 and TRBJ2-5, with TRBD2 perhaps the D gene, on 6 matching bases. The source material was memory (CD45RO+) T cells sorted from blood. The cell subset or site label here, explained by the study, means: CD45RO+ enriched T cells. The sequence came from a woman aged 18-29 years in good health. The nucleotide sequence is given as TGTGCCAGCAGACCGCCGGCGGGGGAGACCCAGTACTTC. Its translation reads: CASRPPAGETQYF.